A single sample gave rise to the 24 T cell receptor beta chains below, sequenced in a study of T-cell reconstitution after alpha-beta-depleted transplantation in children. Unique molecular identifiers were built into the TCRbeta library. TCRdb ran MiXCR on the PCR reads and lists one entry per CDR3 protein. The sample lists 450,000 to 500,000 distinct CDR3 sequences, approximately 12% occurring once. This specimen consisted of PBMCs from the stem cell graft donor, obtained from the stem cell graft. The receptors were sampled from a human donor who donated a stem cell graft to a child with combined immunodeficiency.

This clonotype was seen repeatedly, ten times or more. V and J are TRBV5-1 and TRBJ1-1; D is undetermined. The CDR3 runs to 14 residues. Germline loops: CDR1 SGHRS, CDR2 YFSETQ. V dropped 0 bases and J dropped 4 bases, with 10 bases sitting between them. CDR3 nucleotide sequence: TGCGCCAGCAGCTTGGCCACGAGTGGCACTGAAGCTTTCTTT. Translated: CASSLATSGTEAFF.

This clonotype turned up a few times. CDR3: CASSLEAAGNQPQHF. The CDR3 DNA sequence: TGTGCCAGCAGCTTAGAAGCGGCGGGAAATCAGCCCCAGCATTTT. The J gene is TRBJ1-5, the V gene TRBV7-6; D not certain. Germline CDR1 SGHVS, CDR2 FNYEAQ. V was shortened by 1 base and J by 4 bases, with 11 bases between the two germline ends. The CDR3 is 15 residues long. The variable domain in full, with the rest retrieved from reference TRBV7-6 and TRBJ1-5, is GAGVSQSPRYKVTKRGQDVALRCDPISGHVSLYWYRQALGQGPEFLTYFNYEAQQDKSGLPNDRFSAERPEGSISTLTIQRTEQRDSAMYRCASSLEAAGNQPQHFGDGTRLSIL.

The chain employs TRBV11-2 and TRBJ1-1; maybe TRBD1 (5 bases). This CDR3 has 17 amino acids. Per germline, CDR1 SGHAT and CDR2 FQNNGV. V lost 5 bases to trimming and J lost 1 base, with 20 bases between them. In DNA, the CDR3 is TGTGCCAGCAGCACCCGCCGTCCGGGACGGTCGAACACTGAAGCTTTCTTT. This encodes CASSTRRPGRSNTEAFF. Drawing the rest from reference TRBV11-2 and TRBJ1-1, the complete variable domain is EAGVAQSPRYKIIEKRQSVAFWCNPISGHATLYWYQQILGQGPKLLIQFQNNGVVDDSQLPKDRFSAERLKGVDSTLKIQPAKLEDSAVYLCASSTRRPGRSNTEAFFGQGTRLTVV.

At least ten counts were recorded for this clonotype. This sequence joins TRBV28 and TRBJ1-5; 7 positions agree with TRBD1. J gave up 4 bases and V 8 bases, and 2 bases lay outside the gene matches. From germline, CDR1 is MDHEN and CDR2 SYDVKM. The CDR3 consists of 12 residues. As DNA, the CDR3 is TGTGCCAGCGGACAGGCTAATCAGCCCCAGCATTTT. Protein sequence: CASGQANQPQHF.

This clonotype has only a few counts. This chain uses TRBV21-1 with TRBJ2-7; TRBD2, the table's D call, was not compared with the DNA. TRBV21-1 is a listed pseudogene. The CDR3 spans 14 residues. The CDR3 sequence: CASRESVRTYEQYF. The CDR3 DNA reads as TGTGCCAGCAGAGAGAGTGTTAGGACTTACGAGCAGTACTTC.

This clonotype has a handful of counts. The chain uses TRBV10-3 and TRBJ1-2; D perhaps matches TRBD1 (5 bases). V gave up 3 bases and J gave up 8 bases, with 13 bases separating them. CDR3 length: 13 residues. The germline V gene encodes CDR1 ENHRY and CDR2 SYGVKD. The CDR3 sequence is CAISDGQGVGYTF. CDR3 in DNA: TGTGCCATCAGTGACGGGCAGGGAGTAGGCTACACCTTC.

In its sample, this clonotype was seen many times. The CDR3 DNA sequence: TGTGCCAGCTCTAACCTCGGGGAAGTAGCGGGAGGTCCTGAGCAGTTCTTC. It codes for CASSNLGEVAGGPEQFF. The chain is built from TRBV18 and TRBJ2-1; 10 nucleotides agree with TRBD2. CDR1 is KGHSH, CDR2 LQKENI, per germline. V shed 6 bases and J 9 bases; nucleotides not matched to a gene: 17. The CDR3 contains 17 residues.

This clonotype was found a few times. This chain links TRBV3-1 with TRBJ2-7; D call uncertain. Trimming pared 0 bases from V and 1 base from J, leaving 10 bases between. The CDR3 is 15 residues long. Germline V gives CDR1 LGHDT, CDR2 YNNKEL (reference sequence). Here the CDR3 DNA reads TGTGCCAGCAGCCAAGATCCAGCGACTTCCTACGAGCAGTACTTC. It specifies CASSQDPATSYEQYF.

This chain connects TRBV6-2 or TRBV6-3 to TRBJ2-2, with 11 bases lining up with TRBD1. The CDR3 spans 19 residues. Losses at the gene ends were 0 bases for V and 3 bases for J; bases not matched to a gene: 9. Per the germline V gene, CDR1 is MNHEY and CDR2 is SVGEGT. CDR3 sequence (DNA): TGTGCCAGCAGTTACTCGAAGGACAGGGGGCAAGTAGACACCGGGGAGCTGTTTTTT. Protein: CASSYSKDRGQVDTGELFF.

The gene calls are TRBV7-2 and TRBJ2-1; TRBD2 matches at 11 bases. The CDR3 extends over 15 amino acids. CDR1 is SGHTA and CDR2 is FQGNSA in the germline V gene. After removal of 5 bases from V and 7 bases from J, the junction contained 7 bases not matched to a gene. The DNA for the CDR3 is TGTGCCAGCAGCACTAGCGGGAGAAGCGGGAATGAGCAGTTCTTC. Translation gives CASSTSGRSGNEQFF.

This clonotype was counted only a few times. The rearrangement joins TRBV12-3 or TRBV12-4 to TRBJ1-2; D remains unclear. This CDR3 comprises 12 residues. V was trimmed by 3 bases and J by 4 bases, leaving 6 bases between them. The chain's CDR3 is CASSFTTYGYTF. The CDR3 region has the DNA TGTGCCAGCAGTTTCACTACCTATGGCTACACCTTC.

Remarks on this clonotype: Since a much larger clone is just one base distant, this may be a read error. A read error is likely, as this CDR3 ends without the conserved phenylalanine or tryptophan. The DNA is omitted, as the CDR3 cannot be located on it reliably, and the CDR3 follows TCRdb's listing. This chain connects TRBV21-1 to TRBJ2-1. TRBV21-1 represents a pseudogene. The CDR3 has 14 residues if both end residues are counted. The CDR3: CASSDSGKDDEQFV.

In its sample, this clonotype was seen a few times. The V call is TRBV20-1, the J call TRBJ2-7; TRBD2 matches at 9 bases. Germline V gene data show CDR1 as DFQATT and CDR2 as SNEGSKA (reference sequence). The V segment lost 6 bases and the J segment 5 bases; nucleotides outside the gene matches: 5. This CDR3 is 12 amino acids long. The CDR3 DNA reads as TGCAGTGCGAGACTAGCGGAGCACGAGCAGTACTTC. Translation: CSARLAEHEQYF.

This clonotype was detected ten times or more. The rearrangement uses TRBV29-1 and TRBJ2-2; 7 bases agree with TRBD1. CDR1 and CDR2 (germline): SQVTM, ANQGSEA. This CDR3 comprises 14 residues. Trimming took 2 bases from V and 5 from J; bases not matched to a gene: 5. The CDR3 nucleotides read TGCAGCGTTGAAACGGGACAGTTGACCGGGGAGCTGTTTTTT. This encodes CSVETGQLTGELFF.

To note about this clonotype: One end of the junction varies from germline; a read error may be responsible. The V and J genes are TRBV12-3 or TRBV12-4 and TRBJ1-2; a weak D match, TRBD1 (5 bases). The CDR3 is made up of 13 amino acids. The CDR3 spells CVSSLDSNYGYTF. DNA for the CDR3: TGTGTCAGCAGTTTAGACAGTAACTATGGCTACACCTTC.

The gene calls are TRBV15 and TRBJ2-3; 8 bases map to TRBD2. V lost 3 bases to trimming and J lost 0 bases; unmatched junction nucleotides: 11. The CDR3 is 18 amino acids. Germline CDR1 LNHNV, CDR2 YYDKDF (reference sequence). Here the CDR3 reads CATSSTSGAFLSTDTQYF. Written as DNA, the CDR3 is TGTGCCACCAGCAGTACTAGCGGAGCCTTCCTGAGCACAGATACGCAGTATTTT.

This sequence joins TRBV7-8 and TRBJ2-1, with TRBD2 identical over 10 bases. With V trimmed by 4 bases and J by 4 bases, 7 bases remained unmatched. Germline V gives CDR1 SGHVS, CDR2 FQNEAQ. CDR3 length: 16 residues. DNA for the CDR3: TGTGCCAGCAGCTCAGTGACTAGCGGGTTGTACAATGAGCAGTTCTTC. It is translated as CASSSVTSGLYNEQFF.

This clonotype has at least ten counts. The J gene is TRBJ2-5, the V gene TRBV29-1; D uncertain. Trimming pared 6 bases from V and 0 bases from J, leaving 8 bases between. This CDR3 contains 12 residues. CDR1 is SQVTM, CDR2 ANQGSEA, per germline. As DNA, the CDR3 is TGCAGCGTAAAGACCGACCAAGAGACCCAGTACTTC. It translates to CSVKTDQETQYF.

This clonotype was detected a few times. The chain employs TRBV10-3 and TRBJ1-1, with 10 bases fitting TRBD1. The V gene's germline CDR1 is ENHRY and CDR2 SYGVKD. The CDR3 runs to 16 residues. The V segment lost 0 bases and the J segment 2 bases; nucleotides outside the gene matches: 3. CDR3 region: CAISESGTGANTEAFF. The DNA for the CDR3 is TGTGCCATCAGTGAGTCCGGGACAGGGGCTAACACTGAAGCTTTCTTT.

This clonotype showed up just a few times. The V and J genes are TRBV7-9 and TRBJ2-7; D gene unclear. Germline V gives CDR1 SEHNR, CDR2 FQNEAQ (reference sequence). Trimming removed 5 bases at V and 4 bases at J, with 12 bases between. This CDR3 comprises 13 residues. Written as DNA, the CDR3 is TGTGCCAGCAGCCTAATGGGGAATTACGAGCAGTACTTC. It specifies CASSLMGNYEQYF.

This chain uses TRBV9 with TRBJ2-7; D remains unclear. Germline V gene sequence: CDR1 SGDLS, CDR2 YYNGEE. V was clipped by 4 bases and J by 0 bases, with 11 bases between them. The CDR3 contains 14 residues. CDR3 loop: CASSPNSISYEQYF. The CDR3, as DNA: TGTGCCAGCAGCCCAAACAGCATCTCCTACGAGCAGTACTTC.

CDR3 residues: CASSQDGVATVDEQFF. CDR3 nucleotide sequence: TGTGCCAGCAGCCAAGATGGAGTGGCCACGGTGGATGAGCAGTTCTTC. The chain joins TRBV3-1 to TRBJ2-1; D unresolved. Germline CDR1 reads LGHDT; CDR2 reads YNNKEL (reference sequence). The germline V and J ends were trimmed by 0 bases and 8 bases, with 17 bases remaining between them. The length of the CDR3 is 16 residues.

About this clonotype itself: The conserved phenylalanine or tryptophan normally closing the CDR3 is absent here, so this likely arose from a read error. The genes are TRBV6-1 and TRBJ2-1, with D uncertain. The CDR3 has 13 residues. Germline loops: CDR1 MNHNS, CDR2 SASEGT. Trimming took off 6 bases at V and 9 bases at J, with 15 bases between the two ends. The CDR3: CASSPSLAIEQFI. CDR3 bases: TGTGCCAGCAGCCCCAGTCTCGCGATTGAGCAGTTCATC.

The chain employs TRBV29-1 and TRBJ1-2, with TRBD1 matching 7 bases. From germline, CDR1 is SQVTM and CDR2 ANQGSEA. The CDR3 is 14 residues long. Trimming took 5 bases from V and 5 from J; bases not matched to a gene: 11. CDR3 amino acids: CSVQPLRGRYGYTF. In nucleotides, the CDR3 is TGCAGCGTTCAACCGCTCAGGGGGAGGTATGGCTACACCTTC.